The 20 T cell receptor beta chains below were found in one sample sequenced in a study of blood T cell repertoires in COVID-19. Generated by immunoSEQ multiplex PCR, the TCRdb table keeps only in-frame clones and is missing some. The sample shows 330,000 or so clones, roughly 88% of them seen only once. Sequencing was performed on PBMCs or T cells enriched from blood (not recorded which). The source of these receptors is a man between 25 and 39 years old who had recovered from COVID-19.

V gene TRBV7-9 combines with J gene TRBJ1-1; weak D call: TRBD1 (6 bases). Trimming took 5 bases from V and 7 from J, leaving 20 bases between them. The CDR3 has 15 amino acids. CDR1 is SEHNR, CDR2 FQNEAQ, per germline (reference sequence). This chain's CDR3 is CASSAAPMTGVEAFF. The CDR3 coding sequence is TGTGCCAGCAGCGCCGCCCCAATGACAGGAGTTGAAGCTTTCTTT.

The chain couples TRBV19 to TRBJ2-1; the D gene is possibly TRBD1 (5 bases). Trimming cost V 2 bases and J 2 bases, with 10 bases left between them. CDR1 is LNHDA and CDR2 is SQIVND in the germline V gene (reference sequence). The CDR3 totals 15 residues. CDR3 nucleotides: TGTGCCAGTAGTATACTTCAGGGAACCTACAATGAGCAGTTCTTC. Translation gives CASSILQGTYNEQFF.

This chain joins TRBV11-2 and TRBJ2-2; 10 bases line up with TRBD2. V shed 9 bases and J 0 bases; nucleotides not matched to a gene: 7. CDR1 is SGHAT and CDR2 is FQNNGV in the germline V gene. CDR3 size: 16 residues. CDR3 coding DNA: TGTGCCAGAAGTAAACTAGCGGGGACGAACACCGGGGAGCTGTTTTTT. It encodes CARSKLAGTNTGELFF.

The chain recombines TRBV10-1 with TRBJ2-5; 10 bases agree with TRBD2. The V segment lost 4 bases and the J segment 7 bases; nucleotides outside the gene matches: 9. Per the germline V gene, CDR1 is WNHNN and CDR2 is SYGVQD (reference sequence). The CDR3 is made up of 15 amino acids. This chain's CDR3 is CASSVASGGIGTQYF. CDR3 nucleotides: TGCGCCAGCAGTGTGGCTAGCGGGGGAATTGGGACCCAGTACTTC.

CDR3 region: CASSLNREGYEQYF. The CDR3 bases are TGTGCCAGCAGCTTGAACAGGGAGGGGTACGAGCAGTACTTC. V gene TRBV11-2 combines with J gene TRBJ2-7; D might be TRBD2 (7 bases). Per germline, CDR1 SGHAT and CDR2 FQNNGV. Trimming removed 3 bases from V and 4 bases from J, with 13 bases in between. The CDR3 is 14 residues long.

CDR3 coding DNA: TGTGCCAGCAGCCAATCGACAGGGGGCTTAGACACCGGGGAGCTGTTTTTT. Translated, it gives CASSQSTGGLDTGELFF. J is TRBJ2-2 and V is TRBV16; 10 nucleotides match TRBD1. V was clipped by 0 bases and J by 3 bases; unmatched bases: 4. CDR3 size: 17 residues. Germline V lookup: CDR1 KGHSY, CDR2 FQNENV.

The chain links TRBV7-6 to TRBJ2-5, with D unclear. This CDR3 spans 14 amino acids. Between the trimmed V and J ends, which lost 3 bases and 2 bases, there was a span of 10 bases. Germline assignment: CDR1 SGHVS and CDR2 FNYEAQ. This chain's CDR3 is CASSFPLEQETQYF. The CDR3 region has the DNA TGTGCCAGCAGCTTCCCCCTTGAGCAAGAGACCCAGTACTTC.

The rearrangement uses TRBV20-1 and TRBJ2-7, with D tentatively TRBD2 (5 bases). The V end lost 3 bases, the J end lost 0 bases, and 12 bases lay between the germline ends. The CDR3 runs to 14 residues. Looked up from germline, CDR1 is DFQATT and CDR2 is SNEGSKA (reference sequence). As DNA, the CDR3 is TGCAGTGCTAGTAGGAGCGGTCGCTCCTACGAGCAGTACTTC. Protein product: CSASRSGRSYEQYF.

The chain has TRBV5-5 and TRBJ2-7; TRBD1 aligns across 8 bases. The germline V gene encodes CDR1 SGHKS and CDR2 YYEKEE (reference sequence). The CDR3 totals 16 residues. The trim removed 0 bases at V and 12 bases at J, leaving 17 bases unmatched. The CDR3 nucleotides are TGTGCCAGCAGCTTGGGGTCCGGGACAGGCCTTTCCGCCCTGTACTTC. Translation gives CASSLGSGTGLSALYF.

This chain joins TRBV6-1 and TRBJ1-2, with 9 bases that match TRBD1. Germline trimming cut 4 bases from V and 4 bases from J; bases unmatched to any gene: 10. The CDR3 spans 16 residues. Germline V gene lookup returns CDR1 MNHNS and CDR2 SASEGT. The CDR3 bases are TGTGCCAGCAGTGGACCGGGACAGGGCATACTCTATGGCTACACCTTC. It is translated as CASSGPGQGILYGYTF.

This chain links TRBV12-3 or TRBV12-4 with TRBJ2-1; tentatively, D is TRBD1 (5 bases). This CDR3 is 13 amino acids long. The V and J ends lost 6 bases and 3 bases respectively, with 9 bases between them. The CDR3 DNA is TGTGCCAGCAGCCACCAGGGCTACAATGAGCAGTTCTTC. Translation: CASSHQGYNEQFF.

The genes are TRBV30 and TRBJ1-4, with 7 nucleotides matching TRBD1. The CDR3 is 13 residues long. V was clipped by 1 base and J by 8 bases; unmatched bases: 4. The germline CDR1 and CDR2 sequences are GTSNPN and SVGIG (reference sequence). The DNA of the CDR3 is TGTGCCTGGAGTGATAGGGGGCTCGAAAAACTGTTTTTT. Amino acid sequence: CAWSDRGLEKLFF.

The chain uses TRBV7-3 and TRBJ2-3; 11 bases match TRBD2. Per germline, CDR1 SGHTA and CDR2 FQGTGA. This CDR3 contains 15 residues. Trimming removed 8 bases from V and 7 bases from J; junction bases left unmatched: 11. The CDR3 nucleotides read TGTGCCAGCTCGAAAAGGACTAGCGGGCCCTATACGCAGTATTTT. Residues: CASSKRTSGPYTQYF. Drawing the rest from reference TRBV7-3 and TRBJ2-3, the complete variable domain is GAGVSQTPSNKVTEKGKYVELRCDPISGHTALYWYRQSLGQGPEFLIYFQGTGAADDSGLPNDRFFAVRPEGSVSTLKIQRTERGDSAVYLCASSKRTSGPYTQYFGPGTRLTVL.

The rearrangement joins TRBV10-3 to TRBJ2-5; TRBD1 matches at 10 bases. With 11 bases clipped from V and 4 bases from J, the junction kept 7 bases outside the gene matches. This CDR3 is built from 13 residues. Per the germline V gene, CDR1 is ENHRY and CDR2 is SYGVKD. CDR3 residues: CAVAGQGSETQYF. The CDR3 DNA is TGTGCCGTAGCGGGACAGGGGTCAGAGACCCAGTACTTC.

The chain joins TRBV19 to TRBJ2-3; tentative D call: TRBD1 (5 bases). V lost 2 bases to trimming and J lost 4 bases, with 13 bases between them. The V gene's germline CDR1 is LNHDA and CDR2 SQIVND (reference sequence). The CDR3 sequence is 15 residues long. This CDR3 is CASSITRVQSDTQYF. The CDR3 nucleotides are TGTGCCAGTAGTATAACCAGGGTCCAGTCAGATACGCAGTATTTT.

The chain recombines TRBV7-2 with TRBJ1-1; D remains unclear. The CDR3 is 15 amino acids. Trimming left V 2 bases short and J 1 base short, with 11 bases between. Germline loops: CDR1 SGHTA, CDR2 FQGNSA. The chain's CDR3 is CASSLQSSENTEAFF. In DNA form, the CDR3 reads TGTGCCAGCAGCTTACAGTCCTCTGAGAACACTGAAGCTTTCTTT.

This clone is a singleton in its sample. The chain uses TRBV27 and TRBJ2-1; TRBD1 is a possible D gene (5 bases). The CDR3 contains 16 residues. V was shortened by 3 bases and J by 0 bases, with 12 bases between the two germline ends. Germline values: CDR1 MNHEY, CDR2 SMNVEV (reference sequence). The CDR3 sequence is CASSLGRTSSYNEQFF. Written as DNA, the CDR3 is TGTGCCAGCAGTTTGGGGCGGACAAGCTCCTACAATGAGCAGTTCTTC.

The V call is TRBV11-1, the J call TRBJ2-3, with 9 bases lining up with TRBD2. V shed 3 bases and J 2 bases; nucleotides not matched to a gene: 3. This CDR3 is built from 15 residues. The germline CDR1 and CDR2 sequences are SGHAT and FQDESV (reference sequence). CDR3 DNA sequence: TGTGCCAGCAGCTTGGAGCGGGGGGTCACAGATACGCAGTATTTT. Translated, it gives CASSLERGVTDTQYF.

This chain connects TRBV3-1 (or the pseudogene TRBV3-2) to TRBJ2-1; TRBD2 matches at 8 bases. Germline V CDR1 and CDR2: LGHDT, YNNKEL (reference sequence). The CDR3 has 16 amino acids. Unmatched junction bases numbered 10, after V lost 3 bases and J lost 6 bases. The CDR3 DNA reads TGTGCCAGCAGCCAGATCGGGGGGGCCTATGCCAATGAGCAGTTCTTC. Translated, it gives CASSQIGGAYANEQFF.

The chain uses TRBV10-2 and TRBJ2-7; 10 positions match TRBD2. V lost 0 bases to trimming and J lost 4 bases; unmatched junction nucleotides: 3. The germline V gene has CDR1 WSHSY and CDR2 SAAADI. The CDR3 totals 15 residues. The CDR3 DNA reads as TGCGCCAGCAGTGAGTCGATGGGACTAGCGTACGAGCAGTACTTC. Translation: CASSESMGLAYEQYF.